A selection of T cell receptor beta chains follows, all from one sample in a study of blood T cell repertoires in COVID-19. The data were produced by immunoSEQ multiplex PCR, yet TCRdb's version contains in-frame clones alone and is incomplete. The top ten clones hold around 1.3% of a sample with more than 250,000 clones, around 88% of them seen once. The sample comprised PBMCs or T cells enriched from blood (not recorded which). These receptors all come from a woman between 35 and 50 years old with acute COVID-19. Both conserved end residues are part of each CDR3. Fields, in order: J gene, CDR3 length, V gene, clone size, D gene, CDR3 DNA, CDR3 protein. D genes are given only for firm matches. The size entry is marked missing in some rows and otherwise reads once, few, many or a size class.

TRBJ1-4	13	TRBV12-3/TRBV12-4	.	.	TGTGCCAGCAGTTTCCACGGGGGAGAAAAACTGTTTTTT	CASSFHGGEKLFF
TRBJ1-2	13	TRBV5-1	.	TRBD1	TGCGCCAGCGGGACAGACTCTAACTATGGCTACACCTTC	CASGTDSNYGYTF
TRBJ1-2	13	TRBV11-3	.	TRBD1	TGTGCCAGCAGCTGGACAGGGGGGAATGGCTACACCTTC	CASSWTGGNGYTF
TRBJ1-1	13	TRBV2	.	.	TGTGCCAGCAGTGAATCCCCAGTTACTGAAGCTTTCTTT	CASSESPVTEAFF
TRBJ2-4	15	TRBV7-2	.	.	TGTGCCAGCAGCTTAGCGCGAGTAGCCAAAAACATTCAGTACTTC	CASSLARVAKNIQYF
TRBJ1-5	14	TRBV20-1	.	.	TGCAGTGCTAGTTTCTGGTCAGGTAATCAGCCCCAGCATTTT	CSASFWSGNQPQHF
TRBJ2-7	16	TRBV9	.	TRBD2	TGTGCCAGCAGCCCAGACGCAAGACTAGCAGGCCACGAGCAGTACTTC	CASSPDARLAGHEQYF
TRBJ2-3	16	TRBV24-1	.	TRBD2	TGTGCCACCAGTGACCGACTAGCGGGAGTCCCAGATACGCAGTATTTT	CATSDRLAGVPDTQYF
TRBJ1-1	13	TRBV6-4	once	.	TGTGCCAGCAGTGCTACAGAGAACACTGAAGCTTTCTTT	CASSATENTEAFF
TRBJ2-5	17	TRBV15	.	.	TGTGCCACCAGCAGAGTTCCCAAAAGGGGCTCGGGAGAGACCCAGTACTTC	CATSRVPKRGSGETQYF
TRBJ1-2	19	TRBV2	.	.	TGTGCCAGCAGGGTCACTAAAGGGCAGGGGACCCTCCTTTCCTATGGCTACACCTTC	CASRVTKGQGTLLSYGYTF
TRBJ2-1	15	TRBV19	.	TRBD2	TGTGCCAGTAGTATTGGGGGAGGGCCCTACAATGAGCAGTTCTTC	CASSIGGGPYNEQFF
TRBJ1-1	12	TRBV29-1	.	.	TGCAGCGGCCGGGGGGTGGGCACTGAAGCTTTCTTT	CSGRGVGTEAFF
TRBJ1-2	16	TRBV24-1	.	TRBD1	TGTGCCACCAGTGATCCTCGGACAGGGGGCGTCTATGGCTACACCTTC	CATSDPRTGGVYGYTF
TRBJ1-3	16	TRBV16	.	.	TGTGCCAGCAGCCGAAGACAGGATAGCTCTGGAAACACCATATATTTT	CASSRRQDSSGNTIYF
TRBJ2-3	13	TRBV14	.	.	TGTGCCAGCAGCCAAGAATCCTTTAATACGCAGTATTTT	CASSQESFNTQYF
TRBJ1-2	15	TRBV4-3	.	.	TGCGCCAGCAGCCAAGGACAGTCGCGCCTCGGGGGCTACACCTTC	CASSQGQSRLGGYTF
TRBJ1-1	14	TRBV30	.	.	TGTGCCTGGACCCCACAGGGCCCAAACACTGAAGCTTTCTTT	CAWTPQGPNTEAFF
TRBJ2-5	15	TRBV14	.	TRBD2	TGTGCCAGCAGCGACCTAGCGGGAGGAGGGGAGACCCAGTACTTC	CASSDLAGGGETQYF
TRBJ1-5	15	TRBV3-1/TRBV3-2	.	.	TGTGCCAGCAGCCAAGATCCACAGATCAATCAGCCCCAGCATTTT	CASSQDPQINQPQHF
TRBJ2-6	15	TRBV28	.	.	TGTGCCAGCAGTTTAGCCTTAGCTGGGGCCAACGTCCTGACTTTC	CASSLALAGANVLTF
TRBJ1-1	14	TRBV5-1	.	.	TGCGCCAGCAGCCGGGACATCCAGAACACTGAAGCTTTCTTT	CASSRDIQNTEAFF
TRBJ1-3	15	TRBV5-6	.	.	TGTGCCAGCAGCTTGGAATGGGGCGCTGGAAACACCATATATTTT	CASSLEWGAGNTIYF
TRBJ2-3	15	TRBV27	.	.	TGTGCCAGCAGTTTCGGAGATCTCCCCACAGATACGCAGTATTTT	CASSFGDLPTDTQYF
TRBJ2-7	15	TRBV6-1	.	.	TGTGCCAGCAGTGAAGGTGTCACAGCGGGTTACGAGCAGTACTTC	CASSEGVTAGYEQYF
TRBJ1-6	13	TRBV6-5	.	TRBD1	TGTGCCAGCAGGCGGGGACAGGGCCTGCCGGGCCACTTT	CASRRGQGLPGHF
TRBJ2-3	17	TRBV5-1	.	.	TGCGCCAGCAGCTTGGACGGAGTAAGCCCTAGCACAGATACGCAGTATTTT	CASSLDGVSPSTDTQYF
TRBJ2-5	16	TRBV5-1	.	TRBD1	TGCGCCAGCAGCTTGGGTTCCGGGACAGGCCAAGAGACCCAGTACTTC	CASSLGSGTGQETQYF
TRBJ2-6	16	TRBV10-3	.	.	TGTGCCATCAGTGAGCCAGGATTCTCTGGGGCCAACGTCCTGACTTTC	CAISEPGFSGANVLTF
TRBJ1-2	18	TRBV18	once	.	TGTGCCAGCTCACTTCAAGGCCGATCCCAGGGTTCCCGCTATGGCTACACCTTC	CASSLQGRSQGSRYGYTF
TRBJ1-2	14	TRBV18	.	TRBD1	TGTGCCAGCTCACCGACAGGGGATCACTATGGCTACACCTTC	CASSPTGDHYGYTF
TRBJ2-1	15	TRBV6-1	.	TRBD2	TGTGCCAGCAGTCAAGCTAGCGGGAGCGTCCATGAGCAGTTCTTC	CASSQASGSVHEQFF
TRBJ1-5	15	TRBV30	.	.	TGTGCCTGGAGTGAAACCGGGGTGGGGGGACAGCCCCAGCATTTT	CAWSETGVGGQPQHF
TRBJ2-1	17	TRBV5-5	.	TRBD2	TGTGCCAGCAGCTTGACCCGCAGGGCTAGCGGCTACAATGAGCAGTTCTTC	CASSLTRRASGYNEQFF
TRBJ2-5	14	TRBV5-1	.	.	TGCGCCAGCTCGATAGGGGGTTACCAAGAGACCCAGTACTTC	CASSIGGYQETQYF
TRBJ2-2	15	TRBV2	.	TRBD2	TGTGCCAGCAGGCCTCTTAGCGGGAGAGCCGGGGAGCTGTTTTTT	CASRPLSGRAGELFF
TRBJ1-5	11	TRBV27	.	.	TGTGCCAGCAGGACTAATCAGCCCCAGCATTTT	CASRTNQPQHF
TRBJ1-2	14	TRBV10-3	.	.	TGTGCCATCAGTGAGTCATACAGAAACTATGGCTACACCTTC	CAISESYRNYGYTF
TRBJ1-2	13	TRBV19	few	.	TGTGCCAGTAGTCCAGCGCCCAGCCTAGGCTACACCTTC	CASSPAPSLGYTF
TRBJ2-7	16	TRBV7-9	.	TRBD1	TGTGCCAGCGGGGACAGCCGAACCCGAACGACCTACGAGCAGTACTTC	CASGDSRTRTTYEQYF
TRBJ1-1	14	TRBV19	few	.	TGTGCCAGTAGTATTGGAGGCAAGGACACTGAAGCTTTCTTT	CASSIGGKDTEAFF
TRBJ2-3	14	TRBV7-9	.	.	TGTGCCAGCAGCGGAGGATCCTTCACAGATACGCAGTATTTT	CASSGGSFTDTQYF
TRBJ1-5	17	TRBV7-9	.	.	TGTGCCAGCAGCTTAGGTGGGGCAACGGATAGCAATCAGCCCCAGCATTTT	CASSLGGATDSNQPQHF
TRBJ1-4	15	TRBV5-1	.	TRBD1	TGCGCCAGCAGCTTGGTCGGACAGGGGGGTGAAAAACTGTTTTTT	CASSLVGQGGEKLFF
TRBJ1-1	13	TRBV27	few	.	TGTGCCAGCCAGCAGGGAATCTACACTGAAGCTTTCTTT	CASQQGIYTEAFF
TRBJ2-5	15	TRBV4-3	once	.	TGCGCCAGCAGCCAAGGGACACGACTCCAAGAGACCCAGTACTTC	CASSQGTRLQETQYF
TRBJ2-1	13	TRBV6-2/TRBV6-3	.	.	TGTGCCAGCAGCCTCGGACATCTGACAGAGCAGTTCTTC	CASSLGHLTEQFF
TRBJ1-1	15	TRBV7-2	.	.	TGTGCCAGCAGCTTACAAGCAGGGGTGATGCGAGAAGCTTTCTTT	CASSLQAGVMREAFF
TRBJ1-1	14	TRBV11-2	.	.	TGTGCCAGCAGCTTAGTGGCGGGGAGCACTGAAGCTTTCTTT	CASSLVAGSTEAFF
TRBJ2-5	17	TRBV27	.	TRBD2	TGTGCCAGCAGTTTAAAGGGACTAGCGGCCTTTGGGGAGACCCAGTACTTC	CASSLKGLAAFGETQYF
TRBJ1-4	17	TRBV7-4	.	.	TGTGCCAGCAGCTTCCGTTGCGGGGCCCCGGCTAATGAAAAACTGTTTTTT	CASSFRCGAPANEKLFF
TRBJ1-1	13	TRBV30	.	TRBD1	TGTGCCGGGAACAGGGGTTTTAACACTGAAGCTTTCTTT	CAGNRGFNTEAFF
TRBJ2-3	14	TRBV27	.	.	TGTGCCAGCAGTTTGGTGGGAGGCACAGATACGCAGTATTTT	CASSLVGGTDTQYF
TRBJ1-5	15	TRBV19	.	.	TGTGCCAGTAGTATGGCGGGGCTGAGCAATCAGCCCCAGCATTTT	CASSMAGLSNQPQHF
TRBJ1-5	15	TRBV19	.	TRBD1	TGTGCCAGTAGTGTCGAGACAGGGCGTAATCAGCCCCAGCATTTT	CASSVETGRNQPQHF
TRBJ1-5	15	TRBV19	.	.	TGTGCCAGTAGTCCCTCGTGGAGATACAATCAGCCCCAGCATTTT	CASSPSWRYNQPQHF
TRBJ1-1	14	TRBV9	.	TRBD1	TGTGCCAGCAGCGCCTCACAGGGGAGGACTGAAGCTTTCTTT	CASSASQGRTEAFF
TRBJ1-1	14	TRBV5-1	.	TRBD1	TGCGCCAGCAGCTCGGGGACAGACTACACTGAAGCTTTCTTT	CASSSGTDYTEAFF
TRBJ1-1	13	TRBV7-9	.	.	TGTGCCAGCAGCTTGACAGTGAACACTGAAGCTTTCTTT	CASSLTVNTEAFF